The 20 T cell receptor beta chains in this list originate from one sample, sequenced in a study of graft-versus-host responses after intestinal transplantation. TCRdb keeps only in-frame clones here, not all; method: immunoSEQ multiplex PCR. The data contain roughly 97,000 clones, approximately 92% of them singletons. Sequenced here: PBMCs, sampled 450 to 480 days after intestinal transplant. Source of these receptors: a human patient who received an intestinal transplant, so some T cells may come from the graft donor.

Turning to this clone: Other DNA sequences in the sample encode the same CDR3. The chain joins TRBV6-6 to TRBJ2-5; no clear D gene. The CDR3 is made up of 11 amino acids. The germline V and J ends were trimmed by 2 bases and 4 bases, with 2 bases remaining between them. Germline values: CDR1 MNHNY, CDR2 SVGAGI (reference sequence). The CDR3 sequence: CASSYAETQYF. CDR3 DNA: TGTGCCAGCAGTTACGCAGAGACCCAGTACTTC.

This clone was observed once. The J gene is TRBJ1-2, the V gene TRBV2; 8 bases are shared with TRBD1. The CDR3 is 15 amino acids. Germline V gene data show CDR1 as SNHLY and CDR2 as FYNNEI. V lost 8 bases, J lost 2 bases, and 10 bases stayed unmatched. CDR3 in amino acids: CASALQGAYNYGYTF. CDR3 bases: TGTGCCAGCGCGCTCCAGGGGGCCTACAACTATGGCTACACCTTC.

Regarding this clone: Other DNA sequences in this specimen translate into the identical CDR3. Here the CDR3 reads CASSYSLVGYGYTF. The CDR3 bases are TGTGCCAGCAGTTACTCGCTGGTTGGCTACGGCTACACCTTC. The rearrangement uses TRBV6-5 and TRBJ1-2; D is unclear. This CDR3 spans 14 amino acids. Germline V gives CDR1 MNHEY, CDR2 SVGAGI. Trimming removed 0 bases at V and 8 bases at J, with 13 bases between.

The chain links TRBV6-1 to TRBJ1-5, with D possibly being TRBD1 (5 bases). This CDR3 has 13 residues. The ends were cut back, 6 bases at V and 5 bases at J, with 11 bases in the middle. Germline V gene lookup returns CDR1 MNHNS and CDR2 SASEGT. The CDR3 sequence is CASRGTAHQPQHF. CDR3 in DNA: TGTGCCAGCAGAGGGACGGCACATCAGCCCCAGCATTTT.

Points on this clone: This sample includes further DNA sequences coding for the same CDR3. CDR3: CASSLVGQPQHF. DNA of the CDR3: TGTGCCAGCAGCCTCGTGGGTCAGCCCCAGCATTTT. The rearrangement links TRBV7-9 to TRBJ1-5; D is unresolved. Germline V CDR1 and CDR2: SEHNR, FQNEAQ (reference sequence). This CDR3 is built from 12 residues. V lost 5 bases to trimming and J lost 6 bases, with 8 bases between them.

The rearrangement links TRBV11-2 to TRBJ1-2, with TRBD1 as a possible D gene (5 bases). This CDR3 has 14 residues. The germline V and J ends were trimmed by 6 bases and 0 bases, with 11 bases remaining between them. Per the germline V gene, CDR1 is SGHAT and CDR2 is FQNNGV. CDR3 DNA: TGTGCCAGCAGGTCAGGGATCCCTAACTATGGCTACACCTTC. This gives the protein CASRSGIPNYGYTF.

V gene TRBV19 combines with J gene TRBJ2-7, with D maybe TRBD1 (5 bases). Trimming took off 4 bases at V and 3 bases at J, with 22 bases between the two ends. The CDR3 loop spans 17 amino acids. From germline, CDR1 is LNHDA and CDR2 SQIVND (reference sequence). CDR3 amino acids: CASSRPPSGVGDYEQYF. In nucleotides, the CDR3 is TGTGCCAGTAGTAGACCCCCAAGTGGTGTAGGGGACTACGAGCAGTACTTC. The whole variable domain, remainder taken from reference TRBV19 and TRBJ2-7, is DGGITQSPKYLFRKEGQNVTLSCEQNLNHDAMYWYRQDPGQGLRLIYYSQIVNDFQKGDIAEGYSVSREKKESFPLTVTSAQKNPTAFYLCASSRPPSGVGDYEQYFGPGTRLTVT.

This chain links TRBV7-9 with TRBJ1-4; the D is unclear. Trimming cost V 2 bases and J 7 bases, with 2 bases left between them. This CDR3 comprises 11 residues. In germline, CDR1 is SEHNR, CDR2 FQNEAQ (reference sequence). CDR3 region: CASSLSEKLFF. In nucleotides, the CDR3 is TGTGCCAGCAGCTTAAGTGAAAAACTGTTTTTT.

V and J are TRBV19 and TRBJ2-3, with 7 bases aligning to TRBD2. CDR3 size: 15 residues. Germline V gene sequence: CDR1 LNHDA, CDR2 SQIVND (reference sequence). The V gene end was trimmed by 6 bases and the J gene end by 0 bases; junction bases not matched to a gene: 6. Here the CDR3 DNA reads TGTGCCAGTAGGCGGGACTACACCAGCACAGATACGCAGTATTTT. It yields the protein CASRRDYTSTDTQYF.

The CDR3 protein is CSVPGVTEAFF. The CDR3 DNA reads TGCAGTGTTCCGGGGGTTACTGAAGCTTTCTTT. This chain uses TRBV20-1 with TRBJ1-1; TRBD1 is a possible D gene (5 bases). V gave up 7 bases and J gave up 5 bases, with 11 bases separating them. The CDR3 contains 11 residues. The germline gives CDR1 DFQATT, CDR2 SNEGSKA (reference sequence).

As to this clone: At one end the junction does not follow the germline gene, possibly because of a read error. CDR3 nucleotide sequence: TGCGCCAGCAGCTTGTCAGGGGCCACAGATACGCGGTATTTT. Residues: CASSLSGATDTRYF. The V call is TRBV5-1, the J call TRBJ2-3; D perhaps matches TRBD1 (6 bases). CDR1 and CDR2 from the germline V gene are SGHRS and YFSETQ. The CDR3 covers 14 residues.

Remarks on this clone: Other DNA sequences within the sample encode an identical CDR3. The chain is built from TRBV6-5 and TRBJ2-7; perhaps D is TRBD1 or TRBD2 (5 bases each). V was pared by 2 bases and J by 1 base, with 12 bases between. Germline V gene lookup returns CDR1 MNHEY and CDR2 SVGAGI. CDR3 size: 15 residues. CDR3 loop: CASSYGGEGSYEQYF. The CDR3 DNA sequence: TGTGCCAGCAGTTACGGGGGTGAGGGGTCCTACGAGCAGTACTTC.

The chain joins TRBV6-6 to TRBJ1-4; 11 nucleotides align to TRBD1. Germline V gives CDR1 MNHNY, CDR2 SVGAGI (reference sequence). The V and J ends lost 7 bases and 5 bases, in that order; junction bases with no gene match: 9. The CDR3 spans 16 residues. In DNA form, the CDR3 reads TGTGCCAGCAAGACGGGACAGGGGGATTCCAATGAAAAACTGTTTTTT. Amino acid sequence: CASKTGQGDSNEKLFF.

Concerning this clone: Relative to the germline gene, one junction end is altered; a read error may explain this. DNA for the CDR3: TGTGCTAGCAGCTTACGGGGGACAGGTAAGGACACTGAAGCTTTCTTT. This translates into CASSLRGTGKDTEAFF. The chain links TRBV7-7 to TRBJ1-1; 8 nucleotides agree with TRBD1. There are 16 residues in the CDR3. Germline V lookup: CDR1 SSHAT, CDR2 FNYEAQ (reference sequence). Full variable domain (missing parts from reference TRBV7-7 and TRBJ1-1): GAGVSQSPRYKVTKRGQDVTLRCDPISSHATLYWYQQALGQGPEFLTYFNYEAQPDKSGLPSDRFSAERPEGSISTLTIQRTEQRDSAMYRCASSLRGTGKDTEAFFGQGTRLTVV.

This clone was recorded a few times. The chain uses TRBV19 and TRBJ1-2; D is possibly TRBD1 (5 bases). This CDR3 contains 13 residues. The ends were cut back, 2 bases at V and 4 bases at J, with 8 bases in the middle. Germline CDR1 and CDR2: LNHDA and SQIVND (reference sequence). As DNA, the CDR3 is TGTGCCAGTAGTATAAGCAGGGCCTATGGCTACACCTTC. It codes for CASSISRAYGYTF. The full variable domain, in which reference TRBV19 and TRBJ1-2 provide the parts outside the CDR3, is DGGITQSPKYLFRKEGQNVTLSCEQNLNHDAMYWYRQDPGQGLRLIYYSQIVNDFQKGDIAEGYSVSREKKESFPLTVTSAQKNPTAFYLCASSISRAYGYTFGSGTRLTVV.

The table lists this clone with a count of one. This chain links TRBV6-5 with TRBJ2-4; no reliable D call. V dropped 0 bases and J dropped 0 bases, with 3 bases sitting between them. Germline V gene sequence: CDR1 MNHEY, CDR2 SVGAGI. This CDR3 region has 14 residues. In DNA, the CDR3 is TGTGCCAGCAGTTACTCACTAGCCAAAAACATTCAGTACTTC. Protein product: CASSYSLAKNIQYF.

The V gene is TRBV5-5, the J gene TRBJ1-6; D is uncertain. The CDR3 contains 16 residues. CDR1 and CDR2 (germline): SGHKS, YYEKEE (reference sequence). Trimming removed 3 bases at V and 0 bases at J, with 10 bases between. The CDR3 DNA reads TGTGCCAGCAGCTCACAATTCTTCTCCTATAATTCACCCCTCCACTTT. This codes for CASSSQFFSYNSPLHF. The variable domain in full, with the rest retrieved from reference TRBV5-5 and TRBJ1-6, is DAGVTQSPTHLIKTRGQQVTLRCSPISGHKSVSWYQQVLGQGPQFIFQYYEKEERGRGNFPDRFSARQFPNYSSELNVNALLLGDSALYLCASSSQFFSYNSPLHFGNGTRLTVT.

This clone came up once. Other nucleotide sequences in the sample specify the same CDR3. The chain combines TRBV5-1 with TRBJ1-1; possibly TRBD1 for D (5 bases). V was clipped by 0 bases and J by 7 bases, with 10 bases between them. The CDR3 runs to 13 residues. Germline V gene data show CDR1 as SGHRS and CDR2 as YFSETQ. CDR3 region: CASSLGWGSEAFF. The CDR3 nucleotides read TGCGCCAGCAGCTTGGGTTGGGGCAGTGAAGCTTTCTTT.

The V call is TRBV6-5, the J call TRBJ1-3, with a tentative D call TRBD1 (6 bases). Germline CDR1 reads MNHEY; CDR2 reads SVGAGI. This CDR3 spans 13 amino acids. The V gene lost 8 bases and the J gene lost 4 bases, with 12 bases spanning the gap. The CDR3 DNA is TGTGCCAGCGGTCGGGGGGCCGGAAACACCATATATTTT. Translation: CASGRGAGNTIYF.

The V call is TRBV4-1, the J call TRBJ1-2; TRBD1 matches 8 bases. V shed 0 bases, J shed 6 bases, and the junction held 6 bases outside the gene matches. Germline-derived CDR1 and CDR2 are MGHRA and YSYEKL. CDR3 length: 15 residues. The CDR3 DNA sequence: TGCGCCAGCAGCCAAGATCGAGGACAGGGAAATGGCTACACCTTC. It translates to CASSQDRGQGNGYTF.